The 22 T cell receptor beta chains below all came from one sample that was sequenced in a study of T cells in Graves' hyperthyroidism and ophthalmopathy. TCR beta CDR3 region amplification was performed from RNA transcripts. When the TCR CDR3 underwent first-round RT-PCR, the HTBI primer set was used. In TCRdb, the multiplex PCR reads were re-called with MiXCR into one record per CDR3 protein. Of around 35,000 distinct CDR3 sequences in the sample, 40% to 60% were seen once. Material: blood. All receptors come from a man between 40 and 49 years old with Graves' ophthalmopathy.

This clonotype was observed at least ten times. V gene TRBV5-4 combines with J gene TRBJ2-3, with TRBD2 matching 13 bases. After removal of 4 bases from V and 8 bases from J, the junction contained 7 bases not matched to a gene. Germline assignment: CDR1 SGHNT and CDR2 YYREEE (reference sequence). The CDR3 has 15 amino acids. CDR3 coding DNA: TGTGCCAGCAGCCTCACTAGCGGGGGGGTGGGTACGCAGTATTTT. Encoded protein: CASSLTSGGVGTQYF.

As to this clonotype: The DNA is left out, because the CDR3 cannot be placed on it with certainty; the CDR3 is given as TCRdb lists it. J is TRBJ2-2 and V is TRBV9; the DNA was not used to check the table's D call, TRBD1. A total of 16 residues make up the CDR3, ends included. Looked up from germline, CDR1 is SGDLS and CDR2 is YYNGEE. CDR3 in amino acids: CASSVGETQYFGELFF.

The V call is TRBV6-5, the J call TRBJ2-6; 7 nucleotides line up with TRBD2. Per germline, CDR1 MNHEY and CDR2 SVGAGI. This CDR3 region has 16 residues. V lost 2 bases and J lost 3; bases outside the gene matches: 4. Here the CDR3 reads CASSYGGGIGANVLTF. The CDR3 DNA is TGTGCCAGCAGTTACGGGGGGGGAATTGGGGCCAACGTCCTGACTTTC.

This clonotype has a count of ten or more. The chain joins TRBV20-1 to TRBJ2-3; TRBD2 matches 7 bases. CDR1 DFQATT and CDR2 SNEGSKA come from the germline V gene (reference sequence). The CDR3 has 14 amino acids. Trimming removed 6 bases from V and 2 bases from J; junction bases left unmatched: 8. As DNA, the CDR3 is TGCAGTGCATCTGGCGGGAGCTACACAGATACGCAGTATTTT. Amino acid sequence: CSASGGSYTDTQYF.

Concerning this clonotype itself: Likely a read error: the CDR3 ends without its conserved phenylalanine or tryptophan. No DNA is shown, since the ends of the CDR3 on it are uncertain; the CDR3 is the one TCRdb lists. Here the CDR3 reads CASSSRTS. J is TRBJ1-6 and V is TRBV9. The CDR3 adds up to 8 amino acids, both ends counted. CDR1 is SGDLS, CDR2 YYNGEE, per germline.

This clonotype is labeled medium-sized. The chain has TRBV7-6 and TRBJ2-3; D ambiguous. This CDR3 spans 15 amino acids. Germline-derived CDR1 and CDR2 are SGHVS and FNYEAQ. V was cut by 2 bases and J by 1 base, with 10 bases left in between. This chain's CDR3 is CASSLSIPGTDTQYF. Written as DNA, the CDR3 is TGTGCCAGCAGCTTAAGTATCCCCGGCACAGATACGCAGTATTTT.

This clonotype was observed at least ten times. The V gene is TRBV19, the J gene TRBJ1-1; tentative D call: TRBD1 (6 bases). Trimming pared 7 bases from V and 2 bases from J, leaving 17 bases between. This CDR3 is 15 amino acids long. From germline, CDR1 is LNHDA and CDR2 SQIVND (reference sequence). The CDR3 sequence is CASIDRGQANTEAFF. The CDR3, as DNA: TGTGCCAGTATCGACCGGGGGCAAGCAAACACTGAAGCTTTCTTT. Drawing the rest from reference TRBV19 and TRBJ1-1, the complete variable domain is DGGITQSPKYLFRKEGQNVTLSCEQNLNHDAMYWYRQDPGQGLRLIYYSQIVNDFQKGDIAEGYSVSREKKESFPLTVTSAQKNPTAFYLCASIDRGQANTEAFFGQGTRLTVV.

By sample share, this clonotype is medium-sized. The V and J genes are TRBV20-1 and TRBJ2-1; D may be TRBD2 (5 bases). The CDR3 loop spans 13 amino acids. Germline values: CDR1 DFQATT, CDR2 SNEGSKA (reference sequence). The V end was cut by 6 bases, the J end by 3 bases, with 12 bases between. The CDR3 DNA reads TGCAGTGCCGAGATAGGACTCTACAATGAGCAGTTCTTC. Protein: CSAEIGLYNEQFF.

About this clonotype itself: This may arise from a read error, as a much more abundant clone is one base away. The V gene is TRBV27, the J gene TRBJ2-1; 9 bases line up with TRBD2. Germline V gene data show CDR1 as MNHEY and CDR2 as SMNVEV (reference sequence). The CDR3 has 17 amino acids. CDR3 DNA: TGTGCCAGCAGTTTGGATGGCAGTAGCGGGAGAGACAATGAGCTGTTCTTC. Translating it yields CASSLDGSSGRDNELFF.

This clonotype has a count of ten or more. The chain combines TRBV20-1 with TRBJ2-2; TRBD2 aligns across 15 bases. Germline values: CDR1 DFQATT, CDR2 SNEGSKA (reference sequence). With 6 bases clipped from V and 3 bases from J, the junction kept 5 bases outside the gene matches. The CDR3 runs 16 residues. The DNA for the CDR3 is TGCAGTGCGGAGGGACTAGCGGGGGGTGACACCGGGGAGCTGTTTTTT. Translation gives CSAEGLAGGDTGELFF.

This clonotype was recorded once. The junction shows a germline mismatch at one end, possibly a read error. The chain carries TRBV6-1 and TRBJ1-2, with D uncertain. This CDR3 is 14 amino acids long. Germline V gives CDR1 MNHNS, CDR2 SASEGT. For the CDR3, the DNA is TGTGCCAGCAGTGATGTAGCAGGAAGGGATGGCTACACATTC. Protein product: CASSDVAGRDGYTF.

The gene calls are TRBV28 and TRBJ2-7; D might be TRBD1 or TRBD2, each matching 5 bases. Trimming shortened V by 7 bases and J by 12 bases, and 19 bases separated the two germline ends. Per the germline V gene, CDR1 is MDHEN and CDR2 is SYDVKM. The CDR3 is 12 residues long. The DNA for the CDR3 is TGTGCCAGCATCCCGACGGGGAAGGGACGGTACTTC. As protein: CASIPTGKGRYF. The whole variable domain, filled in from reference TRBV28 and TRBJ2-7, reads DVKVTQSSRYLVKRTGEKVFLECVQDMDHENMFWYRQDPGLGLRLIYFSYDVKMKEKGDIPEGYSVSREKKERFSLILESASTNQTSMYLCASIPTGKGRYFGPGTRLTVT.

At least ten counts were recorded for this clonotype. The chain is built from TRBV5-4 and TRBJ2-2; either TRBD1 or TRBD2 may supply D (5 bases each). V lost 5 bases to trimming and J lost 1 base, with 15 bases between them. In germline, CDR1 is SGHNT, CDR2 YYREEE (reference sequence). The CDR3 length is 16 residues. The CDR3 coding sequence is TGTGCCAGCAGAATCGCCGGGACGGTGAACACCGGGGAGCTGTTTTTT. This sequence encodes CASRIAGTVNTGELFF.

The chain couples TRBV7-9 to TRBJ1-1, with a possible D match to TRBD1 (5 bases). Per germline, CDR1 SEHNR and CDR2 FQNEAQ (reference sequence). This CDR3 is built from 15 residues. Trimming left V 5 bases short and J 0 bases short, with 13 bases between. The CDR3 nucleotides are TGTGCCAGCAGCCGACAGAGGACCTTGAACACTGAAGCTTTCTTT. Protein sequence: CASSRQRTLNTEAFF.

The chain joins TRBV24-1 to TRBJ2-5; 9 nucleotides match TRBD1. The CDR3 loop spans 15 amino acids. Germline CDR1 reads KGHDR; CDR2 reads SFDVKD. Losses at the gene ends were 9 bases for V and 5 bases for J; bases not matched to a gene: 12. The CDR3 here is CATPGVTGGGETQYF. DNA of the CDR3: TGTGCCACCCCAGGCGTTACAGGGGGCGGGGAGACCCAGTACTTC.

The sample holds one count of this clonotype. V gene TRBV14 combines with J gene TRBJ1-4; D perhaps matches TRBD1 (6 bases). Between the trimmed V and J ends, which lost 3 bases and 7 bases, there was a span of 12 bases. The CDR3 extends over 14 amino acids. Germline CDR1 and CDR2: SGHDN and FVKESK. CDR3 protein: CASSQGARSEKLFF. Here the CDR3 DNA reads TGTGCCAGCAGCCAGGGGGCGAGATCTGAAAAACTGTTTTTT.

CDR3 loop: CASSQRSSRGRAHNEQYF. The CDR3 nucleotides read TGTGCCAGCAGCCAGAGATCCTCTCGCGGGAGGGCCCACAATGAGCAGTATTTT. V and J are TRBV7-2 and TRBJ2-3, with 9 positions matching TRBD2. The length of the CDR3 is 18 residues. Germline V CDR1 and CDR2: SGHTA, FQGNSA. The trim removed 5 bases at V and 11 bases at J, leaving 23 bases unmatched.

This clonotype has a handful of counts. The chain employs TRBV7-6 and TRBJ1-4; a possible D gene is TRBD1 (6 bases). Germline V gene lookup returns CDR1 SGHVS and CDR2 FNYEAQ. V lost 0 bases to trimming and J lost 2 bases, with 19 bases between them. This CDR3 spans 19 amino acids. The CDR3 protein is CASSLAPRDGTGTNEKLFF. The CDR3 nucleotides are TGTGCCAGCAGCTTAGCCCCCAGGGACGGTACAGGGACTAATGAAAAACTGTTTTTT. Filled out from reference TRBV7-6 and TRBJ1-4, the complete variable domain reads GAGVSQSPRYKVTKRGQDVALRCDPISGHVSLYWYRQALGQGPEFLTYFNYEAQQDKSGLPNDRFSAERPEGSISTLTIQRTEQRDSAMYRCASSLAPRDGTGTNEKLFFGSGTQLSVL.

This clonotype was detected a few times. This sequence joins TRBV7-9 and TRBJ2-1; TRBD1 matches 10 bases. The CDR3 runs 14 residues. Losses at the gene ends were 10 bases for V and 9 bases for J; bases not matched to a gene: 12. CDR1 and CDR2 from the germline V gene are SEHNR and FQNEAQ (reference sequence). CDR3 DNA sequence: TGTGCCACCCCCCCGGGACAGGGGAACGCTGAGCAGTTCTTC. Amino acid sequence: CATPPGQGNAEQFF.

This clonotype was recorded at least ten times. The CDR3 sequence: CASSAAWNQPQHF. The CDR3 DNA reads TGTGCCAGTAGTGCGGCTTGGAATCAGCCCCAGCATTTT. The chain recombines TRBV19 with TRBJ1-5, with D unclear. CDR1 LNHDA and CDR2 SQIVND come from the germline V gene (reference sequence). The CDR3 spans 13 residues. V gave up 5 bases and J gave up 4 bases, with 9 bases separating them.

The chain joins TRBV12-5 to TRBJ2-5; 8 bases align to TRBD1. J lost 1 base, V lost 7 bases, and 5 bases had no gene match. From germline, CDR1 is LGHNT and CDR2 FRNRAP. CDR3 length equals 14 residues. DNA for the CDR3: TGTGCTAGTGCTCAGGGGGCTTTCCAAGAGACCCAGTACTTC. Its translation is CASAQGAFQETQYF.

This clonotype was counted at least ten times. The J gene is TRBJ2-3, the V gene TRBV3-1, with 10 bases matching TRBD2. This CDR3 comprises 15 residues. Unmatched junction bases numbered 9, after V lost 5 bases and J lost 7 bases. CDR1 is LGHDT and CDR2 is YNNKEL in the germline V gene (reference sequence). The CDR3 loop reads CASSFSGGAGNTQYF. Written as DNA, the CDR3 is TGTGCCAGCAGCTTCAGCGGGGGGGCGGGAAATACGCAGTATTTT.